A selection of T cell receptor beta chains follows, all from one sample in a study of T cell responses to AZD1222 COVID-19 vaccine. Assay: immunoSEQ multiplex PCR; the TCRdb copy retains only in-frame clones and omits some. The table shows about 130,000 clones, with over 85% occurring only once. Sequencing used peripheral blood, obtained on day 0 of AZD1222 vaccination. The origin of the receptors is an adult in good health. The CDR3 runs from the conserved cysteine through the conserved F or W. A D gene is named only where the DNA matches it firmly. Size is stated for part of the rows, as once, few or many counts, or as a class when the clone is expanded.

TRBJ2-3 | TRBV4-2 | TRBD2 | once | CASSQRSGYSTDTQYF | TGTGCCAGCAGCCAACGTAGCGGGTATAGCACAGATACGCAGTATTTT
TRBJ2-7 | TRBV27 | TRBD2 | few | CASSRSGNYEQYF | TGTGCCAGCAGCCGGAGCGGGAACTACGAGCAGTACTTC
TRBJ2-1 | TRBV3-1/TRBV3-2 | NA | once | CASSQEGISREQFF | TGTGCCAGCAGCCAAGAGGGTATCTCACGTGAGCAGTTCTTC
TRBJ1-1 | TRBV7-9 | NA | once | CASSLRAGRDTEAFF | TGTGCCAGCAGCTTGAGGGCAGGGAGGGACACTGAAGCTTTCTTT
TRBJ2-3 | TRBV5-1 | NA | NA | CASSLAQSPSTDTQYF | TGCGCCAGCAGCTTGGCCCAGAGCCCTAGCACAGATACGCAGTATTTT
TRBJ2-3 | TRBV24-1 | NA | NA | CATRAYGTDTQYF | TGTGCCACCAGGGCGTACGGCACAGATACGCAGTATTTT
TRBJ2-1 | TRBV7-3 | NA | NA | CASSFGGLANNEQFF | TGTGCCAGCAGCTTCGGGGGACTCGCCAACAATGAGCAGTTCTTC
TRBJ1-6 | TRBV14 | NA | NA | CASSLSGDIFYNSPLHF | TGTGCCAGCAGCCTGAGTGGGGACATATTTTATAATTCACCCCTCCACTTT
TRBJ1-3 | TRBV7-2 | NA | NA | CASSPNPAGNTIYF | TGTGCCAGCAGCCCCAACCCGGCCGGAAACACCATATATTTT
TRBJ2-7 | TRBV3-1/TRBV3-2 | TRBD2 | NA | CASRPSGPSFYEQYF | TGTGCCAGCAGGCCTAGCGGTCCAAGTTTCTACGAGCAGTACTTC
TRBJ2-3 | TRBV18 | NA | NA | CASSPTGSTDTQYF | TGTGCCAGCTCACCAACAGGTAGCACAGATACGCAGTATTTT
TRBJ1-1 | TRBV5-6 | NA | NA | CASSFSNTEAFF | TGTGCCAGCAGCTTCTCTAACACTGAAGCTTTCTTT
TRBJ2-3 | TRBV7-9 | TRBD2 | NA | CASRTSGGADTQYF | TGTGCCAGCAGGACTAGCGGGGGCGCAGATACGCAGTATTTT
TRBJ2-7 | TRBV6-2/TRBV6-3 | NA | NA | CASSYSLGYEQYF | TGTGCCAGCAGTTACAGCCTAGGGTACGAGCAGTACTTC
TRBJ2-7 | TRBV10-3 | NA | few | CAISESTSPYEQYF | TGTGCCATCAGTGAGTCAACCTCCCCCTACGAGCAGTACTTC
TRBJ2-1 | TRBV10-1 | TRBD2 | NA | CASSETGTSGTYNEQFF | TGCGCCAGCAGTGAGACGGGGACTAGCGGGACTTACAATGAGCAGTTCTTC
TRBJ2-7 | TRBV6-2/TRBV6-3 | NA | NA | CASSPDRVRGRYEQYF | TGTGCCAGCAGTCCCGATCGGGTTCGGGGTAGGTACGAGCAGTACTTC
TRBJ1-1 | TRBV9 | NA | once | CASSIGPSNTEAFF | TGTGCCAGCAGCATAGGACCGTCGAACACTGAAGCTTTCTTT
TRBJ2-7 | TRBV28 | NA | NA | CASSLPAGAQLYYEQYF | TGTGCCAGCAGCCTACCCGCCGGGGCCCAACTTTACTACGAGCAGTACTTC
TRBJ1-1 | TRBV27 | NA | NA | CASSLFLNTEAFF | TGTGCCAGCAGCCTTTTTTTGAACACTGAAGCTTTCTTT
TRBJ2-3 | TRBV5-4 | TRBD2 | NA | CASSFGGTDTQYF | TGTGCCAGCAGCTTCGGGGGGACAGATACGCAGTATTTT
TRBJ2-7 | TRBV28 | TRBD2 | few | CASSPNSGSSYEQYF | TGTGCCAGCAGTCCGAATAGCGGGAGCTCCTACGAGCAGTACTTC
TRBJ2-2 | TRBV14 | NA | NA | CASSQVLGTGELFF | TGTGCCAGCAGCCAAGTCCTGGGCACCGGGGAGCTGTTTTTT
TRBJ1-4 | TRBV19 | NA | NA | CASSIGMDEKLFF | TGTGCCAGTAGTATAGGGATGGATGAAAAACTGTTTTTT
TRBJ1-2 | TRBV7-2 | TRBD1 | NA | CASSLETGIFGYTF | TGTGCCAGCAGCTTAGAGACAGGGATTTTCGGCTACACCTTC